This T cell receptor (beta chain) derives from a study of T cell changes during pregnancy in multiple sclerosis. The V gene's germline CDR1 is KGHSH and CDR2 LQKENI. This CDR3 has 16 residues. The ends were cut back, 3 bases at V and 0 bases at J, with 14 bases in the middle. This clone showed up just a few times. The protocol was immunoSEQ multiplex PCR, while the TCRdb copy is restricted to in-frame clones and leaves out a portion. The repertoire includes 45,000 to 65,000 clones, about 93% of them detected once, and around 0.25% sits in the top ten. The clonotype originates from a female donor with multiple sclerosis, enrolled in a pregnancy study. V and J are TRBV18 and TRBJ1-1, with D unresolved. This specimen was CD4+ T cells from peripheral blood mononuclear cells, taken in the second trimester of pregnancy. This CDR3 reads CASSPSGVSMNTEAFF. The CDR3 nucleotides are TGTGCCAGCTCACCGTCCGGGGTTTCCATGAACACTGAAGCTTTCTTT.